The source of this TCR beta chain is a study of T cell responses to AZD1222 COVID-19 vaccine. The data were produced by immunoSEQ multiplex PCR, yet TCRdb's version contains in-frame clones alone and is incomplete. The sample lists 200,000 or so clones; 80% to 90% were seen once. A note on this clone: Other DNA sequences in the sample encode the same CDR3.

V lost 1 base to trimming and J lost 5 bases, with 3 bases between them. Germline loops: CDR1 SGHNT, CDR2 YYREEE (reference sequence). The CDR3 is 11 residues long. The V and J genes are TRBV5-4 and TRBJ2-5; D not certain. The sample was peripheral blood, taken on day 0 of AZD1222 vaccination. The receptor comes from an adult in good health. The CDR3 loop reads CASSLRETQYF. As DNA, the CDR3 is TGTGCCAGCAGCTTGAGGGAGACCCAGTACTTC.